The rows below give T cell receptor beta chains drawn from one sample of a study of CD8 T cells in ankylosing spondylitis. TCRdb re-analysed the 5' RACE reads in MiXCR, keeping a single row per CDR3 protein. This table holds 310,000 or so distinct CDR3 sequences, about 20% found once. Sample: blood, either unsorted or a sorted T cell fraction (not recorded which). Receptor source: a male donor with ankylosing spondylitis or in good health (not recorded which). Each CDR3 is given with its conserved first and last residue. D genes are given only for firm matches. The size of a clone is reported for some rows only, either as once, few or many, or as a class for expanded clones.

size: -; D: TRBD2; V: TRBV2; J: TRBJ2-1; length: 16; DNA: TGTGCCAGCAGTGGGAACGGACTAGCGAGATACAATGAGCAGTTCTTC; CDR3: CASSGNGLARYNEQFF
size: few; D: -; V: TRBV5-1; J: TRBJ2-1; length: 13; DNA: TGCGCCAGCAGCTTGAAATCGCTAGCTGAGCAGTTCTTC; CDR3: CASSLKSLAEQFF
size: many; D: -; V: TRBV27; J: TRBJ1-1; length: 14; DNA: TGTGCCAGCAGTCTCAGGCTCCGGGACACTGAAGCTTTCTTT; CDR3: CASSLRLRDTEAFF
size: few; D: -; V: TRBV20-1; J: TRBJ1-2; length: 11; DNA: TGCAGTGTCAACAGGGAAGGTGGCTACACCTTC; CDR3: CSVNREGGYTF
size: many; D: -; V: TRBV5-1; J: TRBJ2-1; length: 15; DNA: TGCGCCAGCAGCCCCATGGGGAGCTCCTACAATGAGCAGTTCTTC; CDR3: CASSPMGSSYNEQFF
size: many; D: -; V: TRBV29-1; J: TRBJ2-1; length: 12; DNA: TGCAGCGTTGAAGAGAGAGCGGATGAGCAGTTCTTC; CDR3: CSVEERADEQFF
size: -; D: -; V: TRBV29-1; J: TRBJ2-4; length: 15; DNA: TGCAGCGTTGAAGATTGGAAGGGTGACAAAAACATTCAGTACTTC; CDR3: CSVEDWKGDKNIQYF
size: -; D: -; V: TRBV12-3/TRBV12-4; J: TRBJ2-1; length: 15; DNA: TGTGCCAGCAGAGTCGCGGTGAGCTCCTACAATGAGCAGTTCTTC; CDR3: CASRVAVSSYNEQFF
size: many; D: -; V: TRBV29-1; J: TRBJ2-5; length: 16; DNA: TGCAGCGTTATACCTCTTTCTGCAGGGGAAGCAGAGACCCAGTACTTC; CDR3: CSVIPLSAGEAETQYF
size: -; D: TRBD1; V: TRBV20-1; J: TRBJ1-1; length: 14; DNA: TGCAGTGCTAGGGGGACAGGGGGCGCCACTGAAGCTTTCTTT; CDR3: CSARGTGGATEAFF
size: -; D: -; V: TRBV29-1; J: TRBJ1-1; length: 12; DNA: TGCAGCGTCTTCCAGATTAACACTGAAGCTTTCTTT; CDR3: CSVFQINTEAFF
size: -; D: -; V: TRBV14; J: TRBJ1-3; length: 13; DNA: TGTGCCAGCAGCCAGTCCGCGTTGGACACCATATATTTT; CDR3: CASSQSALDTIYF
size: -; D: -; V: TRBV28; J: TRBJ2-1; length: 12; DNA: TGTGCCATTCCTGGGGGACTCAATGAGCAGTTCTTC; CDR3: CAIPGGLNEQFF
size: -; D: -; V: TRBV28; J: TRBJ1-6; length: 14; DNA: TGTGCCAGCAGTACCCGGGGGATACGATCACCCCTCCACTTT; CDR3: CASSTRGIRSPLHF
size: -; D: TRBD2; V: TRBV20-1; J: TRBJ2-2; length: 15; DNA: TGCAGTGCTAGCCAACTAGCGGGGGGGCCAGGGGAGCTGTTTTTT; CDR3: CSASQLAGGPGELFF
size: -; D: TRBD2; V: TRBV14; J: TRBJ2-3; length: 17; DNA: TGTGCCAGCAGCCAAGATCGGCTAGCGGGAGGGTCAGATACGCAGTATTTT; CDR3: CASSQDRLAGGSDTQYF
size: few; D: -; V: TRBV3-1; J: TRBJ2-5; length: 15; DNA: TGTGCCAGCAGCCAAGGACCAGCCGGACAAGAGACCCAGTACTTC; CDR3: CASSQGPAGQETQYF
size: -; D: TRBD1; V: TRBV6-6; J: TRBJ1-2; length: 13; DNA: TGTGCCAGCAGCCTACTCACAGGGGGCGCCTACACCTTC; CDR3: CASSLLTGGAYTF
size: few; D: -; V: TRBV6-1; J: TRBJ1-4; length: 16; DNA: TGTGCCAGCAGTGTCCGCCCCCGGCCCGGCGATGAAAAACTGTTTTTT; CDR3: CASSVRPRPGDEKLFF
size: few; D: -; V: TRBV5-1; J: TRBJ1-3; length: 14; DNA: TGCGCCAGCAGCGAGACGGTCTCTGGAAACACCATATATTTT; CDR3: CASSETVSGNTIYF
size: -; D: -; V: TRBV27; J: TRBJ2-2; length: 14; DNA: TGTGCCAGCAGTTTAGGGGGTTGGGGCGGGGAGCTGTTTTTT; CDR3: CASSLGGWGGELFF
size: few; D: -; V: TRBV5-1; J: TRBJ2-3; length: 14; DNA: TGCGCCAGCAGCTTGGAACTAGCCGGGGATACGCAGTATTTT; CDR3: CASSLELAGDTQYF
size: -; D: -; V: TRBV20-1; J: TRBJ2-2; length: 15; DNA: TGCAGTGCCGAGCCGCCAAGATTTCACACCGGGGAGCTGTTTTTT; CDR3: CSAEPPRFHTGELFF
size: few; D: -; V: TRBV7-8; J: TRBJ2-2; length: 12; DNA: TGTGCCAGCAGCCAGACAGCCGGGGAGCTGTTTTTT; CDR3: CASSQTAGELFF
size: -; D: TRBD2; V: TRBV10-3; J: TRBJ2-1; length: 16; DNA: TGTGCCATCAGTGACCGAGCGGGGGGTTCCTACAATGAGCAGTTCTTC; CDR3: CAISDRAGGSYNEQFF
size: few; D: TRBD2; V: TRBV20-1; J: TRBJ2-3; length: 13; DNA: TGCAGTGCCAGACCCTTAGCGGGAGCTACGCAGTATTTT; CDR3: CSARPLAGATQYF
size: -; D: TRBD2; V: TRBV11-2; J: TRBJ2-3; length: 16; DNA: TGTGCCAGCAGTTCTCGACTAGCGGGAGTGGGAGATACGCAGTATTTT; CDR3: CASSSRLAGVGDTQYF
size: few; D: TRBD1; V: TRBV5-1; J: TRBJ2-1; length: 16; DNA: TGCGCCAGCAGCTTGACCGGGACAGGGACTAACAATGAGCAGTTCTTC; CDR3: CASSLTGTGTNNEQFF
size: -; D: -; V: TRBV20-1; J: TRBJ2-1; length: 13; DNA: TGCAGTGCTAGAGAGGGTCGCTACAATGAGCAGTTCTTC; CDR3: CSAREGRYNEQFF
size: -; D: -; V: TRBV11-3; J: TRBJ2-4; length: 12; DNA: TGTGCCAGCAGCTTGTGGGTCGGCATTCAGTACTTC; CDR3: CASSLWVGIQYF
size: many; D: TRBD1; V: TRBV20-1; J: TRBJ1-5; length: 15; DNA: TGCAGTGCTAGAGAGACAGGGGGAAGCAATCAGCCCCAGCATTTT; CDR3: CSARETGGSNQPQHF